One T cell receptor (beta chain) is described in this entry. Antigen: not known. These data originate in a study of cytomegalovirus exposure and HLA in healthy donors. On the study more broadly: Unique TCRs numbering some 80 million, obtained from HLA-typed donors, made up an early data release.

Notes on the study in general: TRBV6-2, TRBV6-3 and some other V segments were unresolvable in 87-base-pair reads.

60 Vbeta and 13 Jbeta primers were used in PCR. Assay used: immunoSEQ multiplex PCR; TCRdb lists only in-frame clones, some missing. The table lists about 220,000 clones, about 70% of them singletons. The ends were cut back, 0 bases at V and 2 bases at J, with 8 bases in the middle. Germline V gene lookup returns CDR1 SQVTM and CDR2 ANQGSEA. This CDR3 has 14 residues. This TCR was sampled from a woman between 25 and 40 years old in good health and CMV-seronegative. This sequence joins TRBV29-1 and TRBJ1-3, with no clear D. Sequenced material: PBMCs. Here the CDR3 DNA reads TGCAGCGTTGAAGACAAACTGGCTGGAAACACCATATATTTT. Its translation is CSVEDKLAGNTIYF.